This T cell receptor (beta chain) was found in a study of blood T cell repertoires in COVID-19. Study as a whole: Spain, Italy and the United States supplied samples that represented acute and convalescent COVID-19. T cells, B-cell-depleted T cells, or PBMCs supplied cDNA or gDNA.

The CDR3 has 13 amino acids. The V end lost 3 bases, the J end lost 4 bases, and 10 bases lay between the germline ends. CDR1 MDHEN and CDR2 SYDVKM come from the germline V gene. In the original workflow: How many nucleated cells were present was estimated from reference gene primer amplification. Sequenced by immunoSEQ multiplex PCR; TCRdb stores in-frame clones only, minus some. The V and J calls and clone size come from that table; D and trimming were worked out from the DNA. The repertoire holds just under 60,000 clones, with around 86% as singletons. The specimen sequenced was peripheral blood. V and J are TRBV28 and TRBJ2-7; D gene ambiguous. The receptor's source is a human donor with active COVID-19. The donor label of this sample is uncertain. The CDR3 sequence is CASSFKAKYEQYF. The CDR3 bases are TGTGCCAGCAGTTTTAAAGCAAAATACGAGCAGTACTTC.